Presented here are 3 T cell receptor beta chains from one specimen sequenced in a study of blood T cell repertoires in COVID-19. The repertoire was sequenced with immunoSEQ multiplex PCR; TCRdb's copy has only in-frame clones and lacks some. Found here are about 140,000 clones, around 83% of them singletons; the top ten hold about 10%. The sequenced sample was peripheral blood. Receptors originate from a man in his sixties with active or convalescent COVID-19.

This chain uses TRBV3-1 (or the pseudogene TRBV3-2) with TRBJ2-1, with 11 bases lining up with TRBD2. J was trimmed by 2 bases and V by 3 bases; bases with no gene match: 3. This CDR3 is 16 amino acids long. CDR1 LGHDT and CDR2 YNNKEL come from the germline V gene (reference sequence). CDR3 bases: TGTGCCAGCAGCCACTTTAGCGGGAGGGCCTACAATGAGCAGTTCTTC. Its protein is CASSHFSGRAYNEQFF.

This clone came up once. The chain couples TRBV9 to TRBJ2-1; no definite D call. CDR1 is SGDLS, CDR2 YYNGEE, per germline. CDR3 length: 11 residues. Trimming removed 5 bases from V and 5 bases from J, with 5 bases in between. CDR3 DNA: TGTGCCAGCAGTTTAGACAATGAGCAGTTCTTC. Protein sequence: CASSLDNEQFF.

This clone was seen only once. V is TRBV21-1 and J is TRBJ2-2; the D call TRBD2 from the table was never checked on the DNA. TRBV21-1 is reported as a pseudogene. The CDR3 extends over 14 amino acids. CDR3 protein: CASSKADDTGELFF. The CDR3 DNA follows: TGTGCCAGCAGCAAGGCGGATGACACCGGGGAGCTGTTTTTT.